This T cell receptor beta chain was sequenced for a study of blood T cell repertoires in COVID-19. Overall study: Researchers got acute and convalescent COVID-19 samples from the United States, Italy and Spain. In each case, the material was cDNA or gDNA derived from T cells, B-cell-depleted T cells, or PBMCs.

Original methodology: Reference gene primer amplification yielded estimated nucleated cell counts. The data were produced by immunoSEQ multiplex PCR, yet TCRdb's version contains in-frame clones alone and is incomplete. The V and J calls and clone size were taken over from that table, and D and trimming were inferred from the DNA. Of about 35,000 clones listed, roughly nine tenths were seen once; the top ten hold under 2.5%. Looked up from germline, CDR1 is SGHKS and CDR2 is YYEKEE (reference sequence). There are 14 residues in the CDR3. The J segment lost 8 bases and the V segment lost 4 bases, leaving 6 bases of the junction unmatched.

This chain links TRBV5-5 with TRBJ1-6; TRBD1 agrees at 7 bases. Sequencing input: peripheral blood. The sequence was obtained from a man aged 50-60 years with active COVID-19. CDR3 sequence: CASSLDRAYSPLHF. The DNA for the CDR3 is TGTGCCAGCAGCCTAGACAGGGCGTATTCACCCCTCCACTTT.